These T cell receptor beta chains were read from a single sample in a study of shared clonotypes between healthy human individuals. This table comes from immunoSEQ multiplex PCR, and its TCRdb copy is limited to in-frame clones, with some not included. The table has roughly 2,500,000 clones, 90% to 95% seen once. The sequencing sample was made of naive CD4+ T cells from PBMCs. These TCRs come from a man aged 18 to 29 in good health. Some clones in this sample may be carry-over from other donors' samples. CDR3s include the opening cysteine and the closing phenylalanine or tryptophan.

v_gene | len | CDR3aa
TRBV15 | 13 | CATTDSLLRGYTF
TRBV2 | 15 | CASSDPTGKAAKLFF
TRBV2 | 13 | CASRREANTEAFF
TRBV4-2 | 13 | CASSPVSNQPQHF
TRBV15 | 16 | CATSRDGSGGLETQYF
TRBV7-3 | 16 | CASSPRTSRGPGELFF
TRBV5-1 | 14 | CASSVGQGYQPQHF
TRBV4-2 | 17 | CASSHGLAGGPYNEQFF
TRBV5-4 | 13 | CASSFSRDRGYTF
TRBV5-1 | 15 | CASSLGGVNTGELFF
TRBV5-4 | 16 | CASSLVATSNTGELFF
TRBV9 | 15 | CASSASPTLTDTQYF
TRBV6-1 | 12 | CAGRAANTEAFF
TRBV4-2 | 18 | CASSQEPEGPTRYNEQFF
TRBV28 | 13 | CASSPRITDTQYF
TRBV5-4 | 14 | CASSLGGRYNEQFF
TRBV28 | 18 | CASSLFSRQGHGNQPQHF
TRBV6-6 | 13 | CASSNPGSYEQYF
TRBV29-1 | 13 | CSVEPTGRETQYF
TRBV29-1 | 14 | CSVTRGGLGDGYTF
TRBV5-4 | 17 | CASSFGYRDRAYNEQFF
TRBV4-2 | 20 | CASSQSVWTALSPNTGELFF
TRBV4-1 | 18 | CASSQEGLGTGNNYGYTF
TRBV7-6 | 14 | CASSSGPQSDTQYF
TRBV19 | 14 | CASSIRGGNQPQHF
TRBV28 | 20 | CASSLLHKTDRRAVLQPQHF
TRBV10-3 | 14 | CAISDRGPNEKLFF
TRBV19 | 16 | CASTDYLPGTNTEAFF
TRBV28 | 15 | CASSLMTSGSNEQYF